The rows below give T cell receptor beta chains drawn from one sample of a study of blood T cell repertoires in COVID-19. Clones were read by immunoSEQ multiplex PCR, and TCRdb kept only the in-frame ones, dropping some. The sample lists fewer than 250,000 clones; about 88% were seen once. The sample consisted of peripheral blood. These receptors were obtained from a woman aged 55-69 years with acute or convalescent COVID-19. CDR3s include the opening cysteine and the closing phenylalanine or tryptophan. The D gene is left open where the match is weak. Rows give clone size only sometimes, using once, few, many, or a class for an expanded clone.

.,TRBJ1-4,TRBV20-1,.,TGCAGTGCCCATAATGAAAAACTGTTTTTT,CSAHNEKLFF
.,TRBJ1-2,TRBV19,once,TGTGCCAGTAGTATTCGAGGGGAGGACTATGGCTACACCTTC,CASSIRGEDYGYTF
.,TRBJ1-1,TRBV11-2,.,TGTGCCAGCTTATCAAACGGGAACACTGAAGCTTTCTTT,CASLSNGNTEAFF
.,TRBJ1-2,TRBV27,.,TGTGCCAGCAGTTTAGAGGAGGGCTATGGCTACACCTTC,CASSLEEGYGYTF
TRBD1,TRBJ1-1,TRBV23-1,.,TGCGCCAGCCGTGACAGGGACGGGGACACTGAAGCTTTCTTT,CASRDRDGDTEAFF
TRBD2,TRBJ2-3,TRBV10-1,once,TGCGCCAGCAGTGGACTAGCGGGAGGCACAGATACGCAGTATTTT,CASSGLAGGTDTQYF
.,TRBJ1-1,TRBV18,.,TGTGCCAGCTCACCAGTCTTCACTGAAGCTTTCTTT,CASSPVFTEAFF
.,TRBJ2-5,TRBV7-8,.,TGTGCCAGCAGCTTGCTTACCCCCGGGGAGACCCAGTACTTC,CASSLLTPGETQYF
.,TRBJ2-1,TRBV5-1,.,TGCGCCAGCAGCTTGGGCGACATGAGTCGGAATGAGCAGTTCTTC,CASSLGDMSRNEQFF
.,TRBJ1-2,TRBV10-2,few,TGCGCCAGCGCCGATCCCCCGGGGGTGAGCTATGGCTACACCTTC,CASADPPGVSYGYTF
.,TRBJ1-2,TRBV4-1,.,TGCGCCAGCAGCCAAGTTTTTGGCAGAAAACGCTTC,CASSQVFGRKRF
TRBD1,TRBJ1-5,TRBV3-1/TRBV3-2,.,TGTGCCAGCCGCCAAAGCACAGGGGGCATTAGTCAGCCCCAGCATTTT,CASRQSTGGISQPQHF